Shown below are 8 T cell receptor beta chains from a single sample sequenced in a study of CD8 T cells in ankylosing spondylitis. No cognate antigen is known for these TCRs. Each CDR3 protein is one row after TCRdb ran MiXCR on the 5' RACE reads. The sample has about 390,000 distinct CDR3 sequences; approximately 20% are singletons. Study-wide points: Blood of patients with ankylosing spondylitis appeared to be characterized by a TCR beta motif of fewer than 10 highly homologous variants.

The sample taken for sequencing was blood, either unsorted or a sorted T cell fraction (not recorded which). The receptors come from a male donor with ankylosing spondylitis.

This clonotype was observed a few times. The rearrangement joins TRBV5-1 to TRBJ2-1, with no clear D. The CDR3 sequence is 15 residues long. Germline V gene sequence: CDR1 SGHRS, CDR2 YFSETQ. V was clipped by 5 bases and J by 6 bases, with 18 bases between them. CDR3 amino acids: CASRPVSTPGNEQFF. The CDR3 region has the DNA TGCGCCAGCAGGCCAGTGTCGACCCCTGGCAATGAGCAGTTCTTC.

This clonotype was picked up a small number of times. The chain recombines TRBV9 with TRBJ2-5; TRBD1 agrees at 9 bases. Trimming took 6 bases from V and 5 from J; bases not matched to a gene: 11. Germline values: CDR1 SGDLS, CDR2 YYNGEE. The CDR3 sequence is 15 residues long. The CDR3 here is CASTGTGQQWETQYF. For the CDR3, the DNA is TGTGCCAGCACCGGGACAGGGCAGCAGTGGGAGACCCAGTACTTC.

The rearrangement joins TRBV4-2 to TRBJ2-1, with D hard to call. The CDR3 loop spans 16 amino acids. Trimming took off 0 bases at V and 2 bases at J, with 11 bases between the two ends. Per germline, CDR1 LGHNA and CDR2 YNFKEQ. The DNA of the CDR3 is TGTGCCAGCAGCCAAGAACACAAAACTACCTACAATGAGCAGTTCTTC. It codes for CASSQEHKTTYNEQFF.

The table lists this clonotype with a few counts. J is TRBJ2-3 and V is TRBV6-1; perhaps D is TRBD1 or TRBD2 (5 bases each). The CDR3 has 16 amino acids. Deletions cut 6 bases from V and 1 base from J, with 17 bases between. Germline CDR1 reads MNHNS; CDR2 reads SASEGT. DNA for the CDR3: TGTGCCAGCAGCTCATTTTCGGGACCGGGCACAGATACGCAGTATTTT. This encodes CASSSFSGPGTDTQYF.

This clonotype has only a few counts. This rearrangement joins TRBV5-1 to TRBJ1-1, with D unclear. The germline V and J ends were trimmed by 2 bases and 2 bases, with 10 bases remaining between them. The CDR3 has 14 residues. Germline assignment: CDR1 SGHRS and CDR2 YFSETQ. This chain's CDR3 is CASSFVSDNTEAFF. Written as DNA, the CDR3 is TGCGCCAGCAGCTTTGTCAGCGATAACACTGAAGCTTTCTTT. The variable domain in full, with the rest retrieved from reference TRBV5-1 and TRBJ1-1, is KAGVTQTPRYLIKTRGQQVTLSCSPISGHRSVSWYQQTPGQGLQFLFEYFSETQRNKGNFPGRFSGRQFSNSRSEMNVSTLELGDSALYLCASSFVSDNTEAFFGQGTRLTVV.

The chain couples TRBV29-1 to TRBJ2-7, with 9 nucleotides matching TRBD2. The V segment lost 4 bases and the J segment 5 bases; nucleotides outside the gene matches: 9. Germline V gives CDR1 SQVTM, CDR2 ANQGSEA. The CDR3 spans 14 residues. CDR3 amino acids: CSVAPSGRTNEQYF. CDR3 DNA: TGCAGCGTTGCCCCCAGCGGGAGGACCAACGAGCAGTACTTC.

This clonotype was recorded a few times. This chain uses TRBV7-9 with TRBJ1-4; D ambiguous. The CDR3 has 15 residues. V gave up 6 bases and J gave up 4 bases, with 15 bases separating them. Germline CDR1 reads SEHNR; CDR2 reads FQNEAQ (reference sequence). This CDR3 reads CASSSFREVNEKLFF. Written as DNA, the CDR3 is TGTGCCAGCAGTTCCTTTCGGGAGGTTAATGAAAAACTGTTTTTT.

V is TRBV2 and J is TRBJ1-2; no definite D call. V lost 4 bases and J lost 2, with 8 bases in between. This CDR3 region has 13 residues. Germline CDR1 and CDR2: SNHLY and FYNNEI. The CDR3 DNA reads TGTGCCAGCAGTGGGGAGGGAAACTATGGCTACACCTTC. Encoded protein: CASSGEGNYGYTF.